This TCR beta chain came from a study of circulating CD8 cells and anti-PD-1 response in melanoma. Study-wide points: Most experiments lacked replicates. Subset repertoires were largely private at M1, with under 7% shared. Previously treated and treatment-naive patients were pooled together.

By its share, this clonotype is large. Its antigen is not known. Using around 15 ng of total RNA, TCR libraries were made with the QIAseq Immune Repertoire TCR panel. TCRdb itself ran the reads through MiXCR, one entry per CDR3 protein. The profile covers about 610 distinct CDR3 sequences, with around 4.1% appearing a single time and nearly 15% taken by the ten largest. From live CD3+CD8+TCRalphabeta+ cells, four PD-1 and/or TIGIT subsets were sorted. Germline V gene lookup returns CDR1 SGHVS and CDR2 FNYEAQ. The CDR3 spans 15 residues. The V gene lost 2 bases and the J gene lost 6 bases, with 17 bases spanning the gap.

The receptor was isolated from a human donor with melanoma. This rearrangement joins TRBV7-6 to TRBJ2-7, with a weak D call TRBD1 (6 bases). Sequences were derived from CD8+ T cells from PBMCs, sampled at baseline or after one month of anti-PD-1 therapy (not recorded which). The CDR3 DNA sequence: TGTGCCAGCAGCTTAACGCCTTCAGGGGCGGTCGAGCAGTACTTC. This encodes CASSLTPSGAVEQYF.